This entry lists 11 T cell receptor beta chains sequenced from one sample in a study of beta chain features in type 1 diabetes. The study, taken as a whole, reports: TCRB CDR3s were moderately but significantly shorter in Type 1 diabetes patients in all four CD4+ subsets.

Their antigens remain unidentified. The study reverse transcribed the entire isolated RNA, so it sequenced expressed TCRB transcripts. The protocol was immunoSEQ multiplex PCR, while the TCRdb copy is restricted to in-frame clones and leaves out a portion. The sample has 400,000 or so clones, about 12% seen once. Input material: naive CD4+ T cells from blood. These receptors were taken from a woman younger than 35 with type 1 diabetes.

This clone showed up just a few times. The V call is TRBV7-9, the J call TRBJ2-1, with D perhaps TRBD2 (7 bases). This CDR3 is built from 13 residues. Trimming cost V 5 bases and J 10 bases, with 15 bases left between them. CDR1 is SEHNR, CDR2 FQNEAQ, per germline (reference sequence). The CDR3 region has the DNA TGTGCCAGCAGCCGCATTGGGGGGGCGGAGCAGTTCTTC. This encodes CASSRIGGAEQFF.

This clone was recorded a few times. This rearrangement joins TRBV27 to TRBJ1-4, with D unclear. The CDR3 sequence is 14 residues long. Trimming took 8 bases from V and 5 from J, leaving 15 bases between them. Looked up from germline, CDR1 is MNHEY and CDR2 is SMNVEV (reference sequence). CDR3 sequence: CASRLRRENEKLFF. For the CDR3, the DNA is TGTGCCAGCCGACTCCGGCGGGAGAATGAAAAACTGTTTTTT.

This clone was counted only a few times. The chain has TRBV5-4 and TRBJ2-1; 13 bases are a match to TRBD2. This CDR3 contains 16 residues. V shed 4 bases and J 7 bases; nucleotides not matched to a gene: 8. Germline loops: CDR1 SGHNT, CDR2 YYREEE (reference sequence). CDR3 sequence: CASSGELAGGRNEQFF. CDR3 DNA sequence: TGTGCCAGCAGCGGGGAACTAGCGGGGGGGCGGAATGAGCAGTTCTTC.

This clone has a handful of counts. The rearrangement joins TRBV6-1 to TRBJ2-5, with D perhaps matching TRBD2 (6 bases). V lost 5 bases, J lost 4 bases, and 11 bases lay in between. The CDR3 covers 13 residues. Germline-derived CDR1 and CDR2 are MNHNS and SASEGT. In DNA form, the CDR3 reads TGTGCCAGCAGTCCTACTAGCATAGAGACCCAGTACTTC. Protein: CASSPTSIETQYF.

This clone has more than one count but fewer than ten. The rearrangement joins TRBV14 to TRBJ2-4; tentative D call: TRBD2 (7 bases). Germline CDR1 SGHDN, CDR2 FVKESK. Trimming took 3 bases from V and 8 from J, leaving 17 bases between them. The CDR3 spans 15 residues. The DNA for the CDR3 is TGTGCCAGCAGCCACCCCCGCGGAGGGGGGGACATTCAGTACTTC. Translating it yields CASSHPRGGGDIQYF.

This clone was recorded a few times. The gene calls are TRBV5-6 and TRBJ2-5; TRBD1 is a possible D gene (5 bases). The CDR3 has 13 residues. Germline CDR1 is SGHDT and CDR2 is YYEEEE. Trimming removed 3 bases at V and 5 bases at J, with 11 bases between. This CDR3 is CASSSADIETQYF. Here the CDR3 DNA reads TGTGCCAGCAGCTCGGCGGACATTGAGACCCAGTACTTC.

This clone was counted a few times. The chain couples TRBV5-1 to TRBJ2-7, with 12 nucleotides matching TRBD2. Germline CDR1 is SGHRS and CDR2 is YFSETQ. There are 17 residues in the CDR3. The V gene end was trimmed by 4 bases and the J gene end by 5 bases; junction bases not matched to a gene: 13. CDR3 DNA: TGCGCCAGCAGCGTCGGACTAGCGGGATCCTCCGGGGACGAGCAGTACTTC. Its translation: CASSVGLAGSSGDEQYF. Full variable domain (missing parts from reference TRBV5-1 and TRBJ2-7): KAGVTQTPRYLIKTRGQQVTLSCSPISGHRSVSWYQQTPGQGLQFLFEYFSETQRNKGNFPGRFSGRQFSNSRSEMNVSTLELGDSALYLCASSVGLAGSSGDEQYFGPGTRLTVT.

This clone was recorded a few times. The V gene is TRBV6-5, the J gene TRBJ1-5, with 9 bases matching TRBD1. The germline V gene encodes CDR1 MNHEY and CDR2 SVGAGI. This CDR3 is built from 15 residues. V dropped 6 bases and J dropped 3; count of bases not matched to a gene: 6. This chain's CDR3 is CASSIGTGYNQPQHF. The CDR3 DNA sequence: TGTGCCAGCAGCATTGGGACAGGGTACAATCAGCCCCAGCATTTT.

This clone was picked up a small number of times. This chain uses TRBV5-6 with TRBJ2-7; 7 positions agree with TRBD2. J gave up 3 bases and V 4 bases, and 4 bases lay outside the gene matches. The length of the CDR3 is 13 residues. From germline, CDR1 is SGHDT and CDR2 YYEEEE. CDR3 sequence (DNA): TGTGCCAGCAGCCGCGGACTAGTCTACGAGCAGTACTTC. Amino acids: CASSRGLVYEQYF. The full variable domain, with the rest looked up from reference TRBV5-6 and TRBJ2-7, is DAGVTQSPTHLIKTRGQQVTLRCSPKSGHDTVSWYQQALGQGPQFIFQYYEEEERQRGNFPDRFSGHQFPNYSSELNVNALLLGDSALYLCASSRGLVYEQYFGPGTRLTVT.

The V call is TRBV4-2, the J call TRBJ2-1; D might be TRBD2 (7 bases). V was clipped by 4 bases and J by 7 bases, with 23 bases between them. The CDR3 length is 17 residues. Germline CDR1 reads LGHNA; CDR2 reads YNFKEQ. The CDR3 protein is CASSREGGRSFTNEQFF. The CDR3 DNA sequence: TGTGCCAGCAGCCGGGAGGGGGGGAGGTCTTTCACGAATGAGCAGTTCTTC.

This clone was found a few times. V and J are TRBV6-5 and TRBJ2-2; 8 bases are a match to TRBD2. The V segment lost 6 bases and the J segment 6 bases; nucleotides outside the gene matches: 3. Per the germline V gene, CDR1 is MNHEY and CDR2 is SVGAGI. The CDR3 consists of 13 residues. CDR3 in amino acids: CASRHGGAGELFF. The CDR3, as DNA: TGTGCCAGCAGACACGGGGGGGCCGGGGAGCTGTTTTTT.